Sequencing of this T cell receptor (beta chain) was carried out in a study of shared clonotypes between healthy human individuals. CD8 cells regarded as naive lacked CD45RO, were positively chosen for CCR7, and omitted terminally differentiated effector memory CD45RA+ cells. Notes on the study in general: Generation probabilities of non-shared clonotypes were lower (relative to those shared by all four donors).

As for this clone: The antigen remains unidentified.

Germline V gene sequence: CDR1 SEHNR, CDR2 FQNEAQ (reference sequence). The CDR3 contains 14 residues. Trimming removed 5 bases at V and 6 bases at J, with 15 bases between. TCRdb's table, derived via immunoSEQ multiplex PCR, lists solely in-frame clones and lacks some. Found here are 1.5 million to 2.5 million clones, about 95% of them singletons; the top ten hold more than 0.95%. Sequencing used naive CD8+ T cells sorted from blood. This rearrangement joins TRBV7-9 to TRBJ2-3; D gene ambiguous. This clonotype was sampled from a man aged 18 to 35 in good health. The CDR3 region is CASSASAEIDTQYF. CDR3 nucleotides: TGTGCCAGCAGCGCCAGTGCCGAAATCGATACGCAGTATTTT.